This record concerns one T cell receptor (beta chain) sequence. It was with a sample-barcoded 5' primer and a J-beta primer mix that a second PCR of roughly 7 to 12 cycles was run. Each sample yielded at least 3 million CDR3-containing paired-end reads. TCRdb ran MiXCR on the 5' RACE reads and lists one entry per CDR3 protein. The data hold more than 450,000 distinct CDR3 sequences, with around a quarter observed a single time. The V gene end was trimmed by 1 base and the J gene end by 3 bases; junction bases not matched to a gene: 14. CDR3 length: 20 residues. Germline V gene sequence: CDR1 DFQATT, CDR2 SNEGSKA (reference sequence). These data belong to a study of blood T cells in healthy people across ages. The sample was also linked to a second study, of T cells of mothers and their children. That study reports: Over 8 million TCR beta CDR3 reads were obtained from each mother, and some 3.2 million from each child. Unrelated mother-child pairs always had slightly, but never significantly, lower normalized overlap than related pairs.

The source is a boy aged 2-9 years in good health. The V and J genes are TRBV20-1 and TRBJ2-1; 14 positions match TRBD2. The specimen was blood. The CDR3, as DNA: TGCAGTGCTAGAGTTCCGGGACTAGCGGGAGTGGGTCGGAACTACAATGAGCAGTTCTTC. Protein: CSARVPGLAGVGRNYNEQFF.